Sequencing of this T cell receptor beta chain was carried out in a study of T cell responses to AZD1222 COVID-19 vaccine. General observations from the study: Among vaccine-associated CD4 TCRs, coverage spanned spike, with dominance at 160-218 and 743-854. White British ancestry dominated among donors, who included more females, and clonal diversity was possibly underestimated.

The data were produced by immunoSEQ multiplex PCR, yet TCRdb's version contains in-frame clones alone and is incomplete. The repertoire holds 180,000 or so clones, with 85% to 95% as singletons. Germline V gene lookup returns CDR1 DFQATT and CDR2 SNEGSKA (reference sequence). The V and J ends lost 7 bases and 5 bases respectively, with 11 bases between them. This CDR3 comprises 11 residues. This clone was found a few times. The antigen is undetermined. V usage is TRBV20-1 and J usage is TRBJ1-2; D perhaps matches TRBD1 (5 bases). Source: peripheral blood, taken on day 0 of AZD1222 vaccination. The origin of this receptor is an adult in good health. The CDR3 DNA reads as TGCAGTGTGGGGGATGGGTATGGCTACACCTTC. It encodes CSVGDGYGYTF.